This section outlines one T cell receptor (beta chain) sequence together with its context. The target antigen is unknown. The sample comes from a study of CD8 T cells in ankylosing spondylitis. Whole-study results and caveats: Ankylosing spondylitis blood appeared to be characterized by a TCR beta motif of eight highly homologous variants.

Using its own MiXCR run on the 5' RACE reads, TCRdb lists one record per CDR3 protein. The sample shows tens of thousands of distinct CDR3 sequences, approximately 8.9% of them seen only once. CDR3 length equals 14 residues. CDR1 is DFQATT, CDR2 SNEGSKA, per germline (reference sequence). The V and J ends lost 0 bases and 2 bases respectively, with 10 bases between them. The sequenced sample was blood, either unsorted or a sorted T cell fraction (not recorded which). This sequence was found in a male donor with ankylosing spondylitis. The V and J genes are TRBV20-1 and TRBJ2-5; D might be TRBD1 or TRBD2, each matching 5 bases. CDR3 DNA sequence: TGCAGTGCTAGAGAAGGGACCGCACAAGAGACCCAGTACTTC. It specifies CSAREGTAQETQYF.